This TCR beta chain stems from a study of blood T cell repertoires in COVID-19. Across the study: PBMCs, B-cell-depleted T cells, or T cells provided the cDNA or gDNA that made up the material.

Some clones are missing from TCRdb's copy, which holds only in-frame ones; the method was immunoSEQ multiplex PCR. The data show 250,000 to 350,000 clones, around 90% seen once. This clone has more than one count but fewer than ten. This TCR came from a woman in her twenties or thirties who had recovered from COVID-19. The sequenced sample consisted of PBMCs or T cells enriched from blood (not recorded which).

CDR3 coding DNA: TGTGCCAGCAGCTTATCCGTACTAGAGAACACTGAAGCTTTCTTT. It encodes CASSLSVLENTEAFF. J is TRBJ1-1 and V is TRBV7-8; unclear D gene. CDR1 is SGHVS and CDR2 is FQNEAQ in the germline V gene. This CDR3 contains 15 residues. V lost 2 bases and J lost 1, with 11 bases in between.